This T cell receptor beta chain was documented in a study of CD8 T cells in ankylosing spondylitis. Study-level points and caveats: Disease-linked clones reportedly concentrated significantly in matched ankylosing spondylitis synovial fluid. Past studies reported some motif variants in reactive arthritis synovial fluid and blood. Clones linked to the disease showed a CD8+ phenotype. They occurred at relatively low frequencies in peripheral blood. The study identified a TCR beta motif of about eight highly homologous variants that appeared characteristic of ankylosing spondylitis blood.

Using quantitative 5'-RACE with molecular barcodes, the authors made TCR beta libraries. TCRdb reanalysed the 5' RACE reads using MiXCR and keeps one entry per CDR3 protein. Among more than 600,000 distinct CDR3 sequences listed, around a fifth were seen once. This clonotype appeared a few times. Its antigen is undetermined. This clonotype originated in a male donor with ankylosing spondylitis. Sequenced: blood, either unsorted or a sorted T cell fraction (not recorded which).

CDR3 sequence (DNA): TGTGCCAGCAGTTTAGGGGTTAGCACCAATGAGCAGTTCTTC. Amino acid sequence: CASSLGVSTNEQFF. J is TRBJ2-1 and V is TRBV12-3 or TRBV12-4; unclear D gene. Trimming shortened V by 1 base and J by 6 bases, and 10 bases separated the two germline ends. The CDR3 is made up of 14 amino acids.